The source of this TCR beta chain is a study of ipilimumab plus nivolumab after autologous stem cell transplantation. Starting 14 to 28 days after autologous transplant, ipilimumab 1 mg/kg was given. Findings and caveats of the study: Authors suggest TCR repertoire, Treg phenotype and gut microbiota support further study.

Points on this clone: Antigen: not known.

Clones were read by immunoSEQ multiplex PCR, and TCRdb kept only the in-frame ones, dropping some. This sample has 20,000 to 25,000 clones, with 77% found just once. V lost 0 bases to trimming and J lost 7 bases, with 10 bases between them. Germline V CDR1 and CDR2: SGDLS, YYNGEE. The CDR3 is 14 amino acids. The V call is TRBV9, the J call TRBJ2-2; TRBD2 might be the D (5 bases). The sequence was obtained from a male donor with diffuse large B-cell lymphoma. The sample in question was PBMCs, obtained in a trial of ipilimumab plus nivolumab as post-transplant consolidation. The CDR3: CASSVGGFGGELFF. CDR3 sequence (DNA): TGTGCCAGCAGCGTAGGAGGGTTCGGCGGGGAGCTGTTTTTT.